The 26 T cell receptor beta chains given below trace back to one sample, sequenced in a study of control samples from healthy donors and cancer patients. Using immunoSEQ multiplex PCR, the repertoire was profiled, and TCRdb retains in-frame clones only, with some absent. This repertoire shows about 120,000 clones, around 90% found once; its top ten account for approximately 37%. The source material was blood. The receptors shown here come from a man aged 45 to 65 in good health.

The chain has TRBV24-1 and TRBJ2-3, with TRBD2 matching 9 bases. The CDR3 has 19 amino acids. CDR1 is KGHDR, CDR2 SFDVKD, per germline. V lost 3 bases and J lost 0; bases outside the gene matches: 12. This chain's CDR3 is CATSDPSAGGTPSTDTQYF. CDR3 bases: TGTGCCACCAGTGATCCATCAGCGGGGGGCACCCCTAGCACAGATACGCAGTATTTT.

The chain carries TRBV20-1 and TRBJ2-1; unclear D gene. Germline V lookup: CDR1 DFQATT, CDR2 SNEGSKA (reference sequence). V was cut by 4 bases and J by 5 bases, with 6 bases left in between. The CDR3 totals 11 residues. The CDR3 here is CSATPNNEQFF. Here the CDR3 DNA reads TGCAGTGCTACCCCAAACAATGAGCAGTTCTTC.

V and J are TRBV11-2 and TRBJ2-1; D unclear. Trimming left V 1 base short and J 16 bases short, with 14 bases between. The CDR3 covers 12 residues. Germline CDR1 and CDR2: SGHAT and FQNNGV. The CDR3 DNA sequence: TGTGCCAGCAGCTTAGTGGGCCTAGAGGTTTTCTTC. It translates to CASSLVGLEVFF.

The table lists this clone with a count of one. V usage is TRBV7-2 and J usage is TRBJ2-7; D may be TRBD1 (5 bases). CDR1 and CDR2 from the germline V gene are SGHTA and FQGNSA. CDR3 length equals 15 residues. V lost 4 bases and J 4 bases, leaving 17 bases between the germline ends. CDR3 in DNA: TGTGCCAGCAGCTCCCTAGGGGAAGGGGCGTACGAGCAGTACTTC. Protein sequence: CASSSLGEGAYEQYF.

This rearrangement joins TRBV19 to TRBJ1-1; possibly TRBD1 for D (6 bases). The CDR3 is made up of 13 amino acids. V gave up 2 bases and J gave up 10 bases, with 14 bases separating them. Germline V CDR1 and CDR2: LNHDA, SQIVND (reference sequence). CDR3 nucleotide sequence: TGTGCCAGTAGTATACTACAGGGATCCGGAGCTTTCTTT. This gives the protein CASSILQGSGAFF.

This clone was seen only a few times. The chain joins TRBV7-2 to TRBJ1-1, with 8 bases fitting TRBD1. The trim removed 5 bases at V and 1 base at J, leaving 3 bases unmatched. The CDR3 has 14 amino acids. Germline V gene data show CDR1 as SGHTA and CDR2 as FQGNSA. CDR3 residues: CASSPDRANTEAFF. CDR3 coding DNA: TGTGCCAGCAGCCCGGACAGGGCGAACACTGAAGCTTTCTTT. The full variable domain, completed using reference TRBV7-2 and TRBJ1-1, is GAGVSQSPSNKVTEKGKDVELRCDPISGHTALYWYRQSLGQGLEFLIYFQGNSAPDKSGLPSDRFSAERTGGSVSTLTIQRTQQEDSAVYLCASSPDRANTEAFFGQGTRLTVV.

V gene TRBV5-1 combines with J gene TRBJ2-7; 10 nucleotides agree with TRBD1. The trim removed 5 bases at V and 1 base at J, leaving 9 bases unmatched. The CDR3 sequence is 16 residues long. Germline values: CDR1 SGHRS, CDR2 YFSETQ. The DNA for the CDR3 is TGCGCCAGCAGTTGGACCAGGACAGGGGGTTCCTACGAGCAGTACTTC. It codes for CASSWTRTGGSYEQYF.

The chain joins TRBV5-1 to TRBJ1-1; 7 nucleotides align to TRBD1. Unmatched junction bases numbered 6, after V lost 1 base and J lost 6 bases. CDR1 is SGHRS, CDR2 YFSETQ, per germline. The CDR3 has 14 residues. CDR3 DNA sequence: TGCGCCAGCAGCTTGCGGCAGGGGGGCGCTGAAGCTTTCTTT. Translation: CASSLRQGGAEAFF.

About this clone itself: One end of the junction fails to match germline, which may point to a read error. This sample also contains other DNA sequences that code for the same CDR3. The chain has TRBV14 and TRBJ1-2; D unresolved. CDR1 is SGHDN, CDR2 FVKESK, per germline. The CDR3 contains 12 residues. The CDR3 is CASSQDRVGYAF. The CDR3 bases are TGTGCCAGCAGCCAAGATCGAGTAGGCTACGCCTTC.

The chain links TRBV21-1 to TRBJ1-2; no DNA check was done on the table's D call, TRBD1. TRBV21-1 represents a pseudogene. The CDR3 has 12 residues. In nucleotides, the CDR3 is TGTGCCAGAACAGGGGACCGGAGGGGCTACACCTTC. Amino acids: CARTGDRRGYTF.

The chain has TRBV24-1 and TRBJ1-5; D remains ambiguous. V lost 9 bases to trimming and J lost 2 bases, with 10 bases between them. This CDR3 is built from 13 residues. Germline V gene sequence: CDR1 KGHDR, CDR2 SFDVKD. The CDR3 here is CATSSTGNQPQHF. CDR3 bases: TGTGCCACCTCCTCGACTGGCAATCAGCCCCAGCATTTT.

The V and J genes are TRBV4-3 and TRBJ2-6; no clear D. The germline V gene has CDR1 LGHNA and CDR2 YSLEER. The CDR3 length is 18 residues. V lost 4 bases, J lost 0 bases, and 16 bases lay in between. The CDR3 bases are TGCGCCAGCAGCCTCACTCAGGCCCTATTCTCTGGGGCCAACGTCCTGACTTTC. It encodes CASSLTQALFSGANVLTF.

The rearrangement uses TRBV4-1 and TRBJ1-2; D is unresolved. Deletions cut 0 bases from V and 4 bases from J, with 18 bases between. Germline V gives CDR1 MGHRA, CDR2 YSYEKL. CDR3 length: 17 amino acids. CDR3 sequence reads: CASSQDLKQYTPYGYTF. Written as DNA, the CDR3 is TGCGCCAGCAGCCAAGACCTCAAACAGTATACACCCTATGGCTACACCTTC.

The chain has TRBV4-2 and TRBJ1-6, with 9 bases aligning to TRBD1. This CDR3 comprises 16 residues. Germline CDR1 reads LGHNA; CDR2 reads YNFKEQ. Germline trimming cut 4 bases from V and 5 bases from J; bases unmatched to any gene: 6. CDR3 DNA sequence: TGTGCCAGCAGCCGTTGGGACAGGGAGAATAATTCACCCCTCCACTTT. It is translated as CASSRWDRENNSPLHF.

This clone was seen a single time. The genes are TRBV19 and TRBJ1-2; D is undetermined. Germline V gives CDR1 LNHDA, CDR2 SQIVND (reference sequence). Trimming shortened V by 1 base and J by 5 bases, and 14 bases separated the two germline ends. The CDR3 runs to 15 residues. This chain's CDR3 is CASSIGLRVQYGYTF. CDR3 in DNA: TGTGCCAGTAGTATAGGGCTTCGGGTTCAGTATGGCTACACCTTC.

V usage is TRBV10-3 and J usage is TRBJ2-5; no firm D call. Trimming pared 6 bases from V and 3 bases from J, leaving 5 bases between. Germline lookup yields CDR1 ENHRY and CDR2 SYGVKD. The CDR3 contains 11 residues. The CDR3 DNA is TGTGCCATCAGGGGGAAAGAGACCCAGTACTTC. Protein sequence: CAIRGKETQYF.

The J gene is TRBJ1-4, the V gene TRBV18; D may be TRBD1 (5 bases). This CDR3 contains 16 residues. CDR1 and CDR2 (germline): KGHSH, LQKENI. V lost 1 base and J 7 bases, leaving 16 bases between the germline ends. As DNA, the CDR3 is TGTGCCAGCTCACCACGGGAGACAGCGGCCGGTGAAAAACTGTTTTTT. Protein product: CASSPRETAAGEKLFF.

The chain recombines TRBV9 with TRBJ2-5; 7 bases are shared with TRBD1. The ends lost 4 bases at V and 3 bases at J; junction bases unmatched: 3. Germline loops: CDR1 SGDLS, CDR2 YYNGEE. The CDR3 has 13 amino acids. Written as DNA, the CDR3 is TGTGCCAGCAGCAGGGACAGTAAAGAGACCCAGTACTTC. Translated: CASSRDSKETQYF.

This clone was detected only once. The CDR3, as DNA: TGTGCCAGCAGTTCTACGGGCCCGATTTATGGCTACACCTTC. Amino acids: CASSSTGPIYGYTF. V usage is TRBV27 and J usage is TRBJ1-2; no firm D call. The CDR3 is 14 amino acids. The V and J ends lost 4 bases and 5 bases respectively, with 14 bases between them. The germline V gene has CDR1 MNHEY and CDR2 SMNVEV (reference sequence).

The CDR3 region has the DNA TGTGCCAGCAGCTCGAGACAAAAGAACACCGGGGAGCTGTTTTTT. Its translation is CASSSRQKNTGELFF. The J gene is TRBJ2-2, the V gene TRBV3-1 (or the pseudogene TRBV3-2); D gene ambiguous. CDR3 size: 15 residues. Trimming left V 5 bases short and J 1 base short, with 11 bases between. Germline CDR1 is LGHDT and CDR2 is YNNKEL (reference sequence).

The chain has TRBV5-4 and TRBJ2-7; 7 bases match TRBD2. Unmatched junction bases numbered 1, after V lost 2 bases and J lost 5 bases. The CDR3 length is 12 residues. The V gene's germline CDR1 is SGHNT and CDR2 YYREEE (reference sequence). This CDR3 reads CASSFGGNEQYF. The DNA of the CDR3 is TGTGCCAGCAGCTTCGGGGGGAACGAGCAGTACTTC.

V is TRBV10-3 and J is TRBJ1-4, with D perhaps TRBD1 (5 bases). This CDR3 spans 14 amino acids. The germline V and J ends were trimmed by 6 bases and 4 bases, with 12 bases remaining between them. Per the germline V gene, CDR1 is ENHRY and CDR2 is SYGVKD. CDR3 loop: CAIRRDGGNEKLFF. The CDR3 DNA follows: TGTGCCATCAGAAGGGACGGAGGTAATGAAAAACTGTTTTTT.

V usage is TRBV6-2 or TRBV6-3 and J usage is TRBJ1-1; D is perhaps TRBD1 (6 bases). The germline V gene encodes CDR1 MNHEY and CDR2 SVGEGT. The CDR3 is 12 residues long. Trimming cost V 6 bases and J 5 bases, with 10 bases left between them. CDR3 sequence reads: CASSRGGTEAFF. In DNA, the CDR3 is TGTGCCAGCAGCCGAGGGGGGACTGAAGCTTTCTTT.

The rearrangement joins TRBV6-5 to TRBJ2-7; 12 nucleotides line up with TRBD2. Trimming removed 2 bases from V and 4 bases from J; junction bases left unmatched: 3. The CDR3 loop spans 15 amino acids. The germline V gene has CDR1 MNHEY and CDR2 SVGAGI. CDR3 in amino acids: CASSYGTSGGYEQYF. CDR3 DNA sequence: TGTGCCAGCAGTTACGGCACTAGCGGGGGGTACGAGCAGTACTTC.

V and J are TRBV7-6 and TRBJ2-5; no firm D call. The germline CDR1 and CDR2 sequences are SGHVS and FNYEAQ. V shed 5 bases and J shed 2 bases, with 6 bases lying between them. CDR3 length: 12 amino acids. The CDR3 bases are TGTGCCAGCAGCCCCCCTCAAGAGACCCAGTACTTC. This sequence encodes CASSPPQETQYF.

The V and J genes are TRBV11-2 and TRBJ2-7, with D possibly being TRBD1 (6 bases). V shed 0 bases and J shed 3 bases, with 12 bases lying between them. This CDR3 has 15 amino acids. In germline, CDR1 is SGHAT, CDR2 FQNNGV. The DNA of the CDR3 is TGTGCCAGCAGCTTAGACGGGCAGGGGTTCTACGAGCAGTACTTC. Its translation: CASSLDGQGFYEQYF.